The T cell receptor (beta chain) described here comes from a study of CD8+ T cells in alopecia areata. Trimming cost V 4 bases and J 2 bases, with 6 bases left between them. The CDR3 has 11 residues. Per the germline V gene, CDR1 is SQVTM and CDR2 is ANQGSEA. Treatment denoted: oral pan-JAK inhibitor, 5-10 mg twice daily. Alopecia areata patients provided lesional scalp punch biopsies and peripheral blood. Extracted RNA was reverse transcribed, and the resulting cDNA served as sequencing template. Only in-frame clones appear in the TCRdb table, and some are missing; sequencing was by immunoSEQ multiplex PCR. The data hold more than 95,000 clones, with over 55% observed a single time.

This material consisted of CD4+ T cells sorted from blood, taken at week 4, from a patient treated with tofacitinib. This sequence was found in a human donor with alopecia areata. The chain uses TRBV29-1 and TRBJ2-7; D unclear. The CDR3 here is CSVVQAYEQYF. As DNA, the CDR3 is TGCAGCGTTGTGCAGGCCTACGAGCAGTACTTC.